This is a list of T cell receptor beta chains from one sample in a study of blood T cell repertoires in COVID-19. Assay: immunoSEQ multiplex PCR; the TCRdb copy retains only in-frame clones and omits some. The repertoire consists of 70,000 to 90,000 clones, with around two thirds occurring once and the leading ten covering 2% to 3%. Input material: peripheral blood. These receptors were taken from a human donor with acute or convalescent COVID-19. The donor label of this sample is uncertain. The CDR3 runs from the conserved cysteine through the conserved F or W.

V gene: TRBV10-3; J gene: TRBJ2-7; CDR3 protein: CAIRGGGTPNYEQYF
V gene: TRBV30; J gene: TRBJ2-2; CDR3 protein: CAWSQKGAGELFF
V gene: TRBV29-1; J gene: TRBJ1-2; CDR3 protein: CSVGGRVGDGYTF
V gene: TRBV24-1; J gene: TRBJ2-3; CDR3 protein: CATRDGLAGEDTQYF
V gene: TRBV11-2; J gene: TRBJ2-5; CDR3 protein: CASSPQGGGEETQYF
V gene: TRBV10-3; J gene: TRBJ1-2; CDR3 protein: CAISDPQGKADYTF
V gene: TRBV30; J gene: TRBJ2-1; CDR3 protein: CAWRVGQSRLVEQFF
V gene: TRBV20-1; J gene: TRBJ1-4; CDR3 protein: CSARTGERLFF
V gene: TRBV28; J gene: TRBJ1-1; CDR3 protein: CASTRQGRGVRNTEAFF
V gene: TRBV18; J gene: TRBJ1-5; CDR3 protein: CASSNQIGRSNQPQHF
V gene: TRBV24-1; J gene: TRBJ2-2; CDR3 protein: CATSDYGGGTGELFF
V gene: TRBV6-5; J gene: TRBJ1-2; CDR3 protein: CASSWTGNYGYTF
V gene: TRBV7-3; J gene: TRBJ2-7; CDR3 protein: CASSLRSGQTYEQYF
V gene: TRBV27; J gene: TRBJ1-2; CDR3 protein: CASSFREAGGYTF
V gene: TRBV2; J gene: TRBJ2-5; CDR3 protein: CASLVDRHQETQYF
V gene: TRBV5-1; J gene: TRBJ2-5; CDR3 protein: CASSSGLAGQETQYF
V gene: TRBV5-6; J gene: TRBJ2-2; CDR3 protein: CASMASGTQKSGELFF
V gene: TRBV7-2; J gene: TRBJ1-6; CDR3 protein: CASSPRGTTGESPLHF
V gene: TRBV4-2; J gene: TRBJ1-4; CDR3 protein: CASSQARGNEKLFF
V gene: TRBV3-1/TRBV3-2; J gene: TRBJ2-7; CDR3 protein: CASSQDLMASGSRYF
V gene: TRBV5-1; J gene: TRBJ1-4; CDR3 protein: CASSLAGSENEKLFF
V gene: TRBV6-5; J gene: TRBJ2-1; CDR3 protein: CASSYSGRSSYNEQFF
V gene: TRBV12-3/TRBV12-4; J gene: TRBJ1-1; CDR3 protein: CASSFAGVAAFF
V gene: TRBV6-2/TRBV6-3; J gene: TRBJ2-7; CDR3 protein: CASSPRRRTASSYEQYF
V gene: TRBV10-2; J gene: TRBJ2-2; CDR3 protein: CASKGGLNTGELFF
V gene: TRBV24-1; J gene: TRBJ1-2; CDR3 protein: CATSRGNGYTF
V gene: TRBV6-1; J gene: TRBJ2-1; CDR3 protein: CASSEAQGLTYNEQFF
V gene: TRBV14; J gene: TRBJ2-5; CDR3 protein: CASSQDRGLGQETQYF
V gene: TRBV7-2; J gene: TRBJ1-5; CDR3 protein: CASSSDQGSRQPQHF
V gene: TRBV29-1; J gene: TRBJ1-1; CDR3 protein: CSVSSGPTEAFF
V gene: TRBV9; J gene: TRBJ2-7; CDR3 protein: CASSPSGHSYEQYF
V gene: TRBV4-1; J gene: TRBJ1-1; CDR3 protein: CASSQVPTERMNTEAFF
V gene: TRBV5-1; J gene: TRBJ1-1; CDR3 protein: CASSRGDTEAFF
V gene: TRBV19; J gene: TRBJ1-5; CDR3 protein: CASSTGQGRKQPQHF
V gene: TRBV2; J gene: TRBJ2-3; CDR3 protein: CASVRLAGGTDTQYF
V gene: TRBV5-6; J gene: TRBJ2-5; CDR3 protein: CASSRTSGQETQYF
V gene: TRBV10-3; J gene: TRBJ1-2; CDR3 protein: CAIRDRGKNGYTF
V gene: TRBV28; J gene: TRBJ2-7; CDR3 protein: CASSTGSKVYEQYF
V gene: TRBV28; J gene: TRBJ2-1; CDR3 protein: CASSLLGPSYNEQFF
V gene: TRBV5-1; J gene: TRBJ1-2; CDR3 protein: CASSFRGQSTNYGYTF
V gene: TRBV5-4; J gene: TRBJ2-1; CDR3 protein: CASSPAGGTYNEQFF
V gene: TRBV6-5; J gene: TRBJ1-6; CDR3 protein: CASSYSSGGVGSPLHF
V gene: TRBV12-3/TRBV12-4; J gene: TRBJ2-2; CDR3 protein: CASSRTSGGELFF
V gene: TRBV15; J gene: TRBJ2-5; CDR3 protein: CATSRDASGDQETQYF
V gene: TRBV6-1; J gene: TRBJ1-6; CDR3 protein: CASSGPGNQGNSPLHF
V gene: TRBV4-2; J gene: TRBJ1-6; CDR3 protein: CASSQEADSPLHF
V gene: TRBV6-2/TRBV6-3; J gene: TRBJ2-7; CDR3 protein: CASSYPPAGSGRGEQYF
V gene: TRBV4-3; J gene: TRBJ2-1; CDR3 protein: CASSHRLESVNEQFF
V gene: TRBV28; J gene: TRBJ1-2; CDR3 protein: CASGTAYGYTF
V gene: TRBV11-2; J gene: TRBJ2-5; CDR3 protein: CASSLDWTSGGEETQYF
V gene: TRBV30; J gene: TRBJ1-2; CDR3 protein: CAWTEPDRVLNYGYTF
V gene: TRBV7-3; J gene: TRBJ2-2; CDR3 protein: CASSPGGNTGELFF
V gene: TRBV5-5; J gene: TRBJ1-2; CDR3 protein: CASSLGAGVNYGYTF
V gene: TRBV19; J gene: TRBJ1-1; CDR3 protein: CASRDRLWTEAFF
V gene: TRBV5-1; J gene: TRBJ2-3; CDR3 protein: CASSSSGRSTDTQYF
V gene: TRBV7-2; J gene: TRBJ1-3; CDR3 protein: CASSLGVPPTGNTIYF
V gene: TRBV11-2; J gene: TRBJ1-5; CDR3 protein: CASSAQGARQPQHF
V gene: TRBV7-2; J gene: TRBJ1-3; CDR3 protein: CASSPGGTGMRNTIYF
V gene: TRBV18; J gene: TRBJ1-3; CDR3 protein: CASSPPSRQGGGNTIYF
V gene: TRBV9; J gene: TRBJ2-1; CDR3 protein: CASSRQGAQNEQFF